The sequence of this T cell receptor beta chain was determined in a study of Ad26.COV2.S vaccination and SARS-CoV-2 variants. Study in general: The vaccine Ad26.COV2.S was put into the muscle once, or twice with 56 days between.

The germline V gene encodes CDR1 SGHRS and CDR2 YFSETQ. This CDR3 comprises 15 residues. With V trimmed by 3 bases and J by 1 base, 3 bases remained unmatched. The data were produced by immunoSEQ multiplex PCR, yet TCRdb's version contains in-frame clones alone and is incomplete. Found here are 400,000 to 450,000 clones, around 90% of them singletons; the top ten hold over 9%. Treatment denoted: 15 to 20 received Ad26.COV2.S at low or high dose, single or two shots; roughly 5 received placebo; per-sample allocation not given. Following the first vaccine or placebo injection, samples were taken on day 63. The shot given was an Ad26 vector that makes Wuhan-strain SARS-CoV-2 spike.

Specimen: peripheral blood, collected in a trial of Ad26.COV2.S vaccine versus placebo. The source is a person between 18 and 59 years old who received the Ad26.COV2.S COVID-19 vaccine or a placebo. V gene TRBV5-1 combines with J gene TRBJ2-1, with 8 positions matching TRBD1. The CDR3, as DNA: TGCGCCAGCAGCTCCGGACAGGGATCCTACAATGAGCAGTTCTTC. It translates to CASSSGQGSYNEQFF. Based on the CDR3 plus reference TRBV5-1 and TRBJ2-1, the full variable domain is KAGVTQTPRYLIKTRGQQVTLSCSPISGHRSVSWYQQTPGQGLQFLFEYFSETQRNKGNFPGRFSGRQFSNSRSEMNVSTLELGDSALYLCASSSGQGSYNEQFFGPGTRLTVL.